Shown below are 16 T cell receptor beta chains from a single sample sequenced in a study of PD-L1 blockade in urothelial cancer. The table came from immunoSEQ multiplex PCR; TCRdb's copy has only in-frame clones and leaves some out. The sample gives 58,000 or so clones, approximately 81% of which show up once; 3.2% is in the top ten. As for time point: pretreatment peripheral blood. Sequencing used PBMCs, obtained around atezolizumab (anti-PD-L1) treatment. Receptors originate from a man aged 70-80 years with urothelial cancer.

The chain employs TRBV20-1 and TRBJ2-3, with D hard to call. The ends were cut back, 5 bases at V and 2 bases at J, with 5 bases in the middle. This CDR3 has 11 amino acids. Germline assignment: CDR1 DFQATT and CDR2 SNEGSKA (reference sequence). The CDR3, as DNA: TGCAGTGCTCACTTCACAGATACGCAGTATTTT. It encodes CSAHFTDTQYF.

The chain recombines TRBV25-1 with TRBJ2-1; maybe TRBD2 (6 bases). The CDR3 is 14 residues long. The germline V gene encodes CDR1 MGHDK and CDR2 SYGVNS. Trimming shortened V by 7 bases and J by 6 bases, and 16 bases separated the two germline ends. CDR3 sequence (DNA): TGTGCCAGCATTGCCCCACTGGGGGGCAATGAGCAGTTCTTC. Its translation is CASIAPLGGNEQFF.

A single count supports this clone. V gene TRBV9 combines with J gene TRBJ2-3, with D possibly TRBD2 on 6 matching bases. V gave up 3 bases and J gave up 5 bases, with 10 bases separating them. The germline V gene encodes CDR1 SGDLS and CDR2 YYNGEE. This CDR3 contains 13 residues. Written as DNA, the CDR3 is TGTGCCAGCAGCGCAACGGGGGAAGATACGCAGTATTTT. Translation gives CASSATGEDTQYF. The full variable domain, rest sourced from reference TRBV9 and TRBJ2-3, is DSGVTQTPKHLITATGQRVTLRCSPRSGDLSVYWYQQSLDQGLQFLIQYYNGEERAKGNILERFSAQQFPDLHSELNLSSLELGDSALYFCASSATGEDTQYFGPGTRLTVL.

J is TRBJ2-2 and V is TRBV5-5, with 11 bases aligning to TRBD2. V gave up 4 bases and J gave up 1 base; unmatched junction bases: 6. Germline CDR1 and CDR2: SGHKS and YYEKEE (reference sequence). CDR3 length: 17 amino acids. The CDR3 nucleotides are TGTGCCAGCAGCAGAGCCCTAGCGGGAGGGAACACCGGGGAGCTGTTTTTT. This encodes CASSRALAGGNTGELFF.

This chain links TRBV5-1 with TRBJ2-5; D is perhaps TRBD1 (6 bases). The CDR3 contains 15 residues. Looked up from germline, CDR1 is SGHRS and CDR2 is YFSETQ. The V end was cut by 0 bases, the J end by 2 bases, with 11 bases between. DNA for the CDR3: TGCGCCAGCAGCTTGGAGCAGGGGTCACAAGAGACCCAGTACTTC. It is translated as CASSLEQGSQETQYF.

The rearrangement uses TRBV10-1 and TRBJ1-5, with 8 bases matching TRBD1. The CDR3 extends over 14 amino acids. The germline gives CDR1 WNHNN, CDR2 SYGVQD (reference sequence). V dropped 5 bases and J dropped 3; count of bases not matched to a gene: 3. For the CDR3, the DNA is TGCGCCAGCAGTATGACAGGGGACAATCAGCCCCAGCATTTT. This encodes CASSMTGDNQPQHF.

The V gene is TRBV19, the J gene TRBJ2-7, with TRBD2 as a possible D gene (6 bases). There are 10 residues in the CDR3. Germline V gene lookup returns CDR1 LNHDA and CDR2 SQIVND (reference sequence). The V gene lost 8 bases and the J gene lost 4 bases, with 6 bases spanning the gap. For the CDR3, the DNA is TGTGCCAGTGGACTATACGAGCAGTACTTC. Translating gives CASGLYEQYF.

This clone was seen only once. This rearrangement joins TRBV28 to TRBJ1-1, with D unresolved. The V gene's germline CDR1 is MDHEN and CDR2 SYDVKM. The V end lost 3 bases, the J end lost 6 bases, and 11 bases lay between the germline ends. The CDR3 totals 13 residues. The CDR3 reads CASSLGRPSEAFF. The DNA of the CDR3 is TGTGCCAGCAGTTTGGGCAGGCCCTCTGAAGCTTTCTTT. The entire variable domain, with the rest obtained from reference TRBV28 and TRBJ1-1, is as follows: DVKVTQSSRYLVKRTGEKVFLECVQDMDHENMFWYRQDPGLGLRLIYFSYDVKMKEKGDIPEGYSVSREKKERFSLILESASTNQTSMYLCASSLGRPSEAFFGQGTRLTVV.

The V call is TRBV18, the J call TRBJ2-1; tentatively, D is TRBD2 (6 bases). Looked up from germline, CDR1 is KGHSH and CDR2 is LQKENI. V lost 4 bases and J lost 10, with 14 bases in between. This CDR3 contains 13 residues. DNA of the CDR3: TGTGCCAGCTCACGATCCCGGGACTCCGAGCAGTTCTTC. This encodes CASSRSRDSEQFF.

A single count supports this clone. The chain couples TRBV18 to TRBJ2-7; D perhaps matches TRBD2 (6 bases). The CDR3 loop spans 15 amino acids. Germline assignment: CDR1 KGHSH and CDR2 LQKENI. The germline V and J ends were trimmed by 2 bases and 3 bases, with 14 bases remaining between them. The CDR3 loop reads CASSPAGVGGYEQYF. The CDR3 region has the DNA TGTGCCAGCTCACCAGCCGGGGTCGGGGGCTACGAGCAGTACTTC.

This chain uses TRBV19 with TRBJ1-5, with 8 nucleotides matching TRBD1. The CDR3 has 15 amino acids. The junction had 6 bases not matched to a gene; V was cut back by 5 bases and J by 3 bases. Germline-derived CDR1 and CDR2 are LNHDA and SQIVND (reference sequence). CDR3 loop: CASSRRDRYNQPQHF. In DNA form, the CDR3 reads TGTGCCAGTAGTCGCCGGGACAGGTACAATCAGCCCCAGCATTTT.

V and J are TRBV15 and TRBJ1-2; 10 bases line up with TRBD1. Germline V gene sequence: CDR1 LNHNV, CDR2 YYDKDF (reference sequence). Trimming cost V 11 bases and J 4 bases; bases outside gene matches: 13. The CDR3 extends over 15 amino acids. The CDR3 coding sequence is TGTGCCTCAAGTCAAGACAGGGGGCTTGGCTATGGCTACACCTTC. This encodes CASSQDRGLGYGYTF.

The chain uses TRBV7-9 and TRBJ1-2, with 7 bases lining up with TRBD1. Germline V lookup: CDR1 SEHNR, CDR2 FQNEAQ (reference sequence). This CDR3 region has 15 residues. The trim removed 5 bases at V and 4 bases at J, leaving 10 bases unmatched. CDR3 DNA: TGTGCCAGCAGCGGGGGACAGCAAGGCGGCTATGGCTACACCTTC. This sequence encodes CASSGGQQGGYGYTF.

The V gene is TRBV7-2, the J gene TRBJ2-3; 12 bases fit TRBD2. The CDR3 totals 15 residues. V lost 6 bases to trimming and J lost 6 bases; unmatched junction nucleotides: 7. Per the germline V gene, CDR1 is SGHTA and CDR2 is FQGNSA. For the CDR3, the DNA is TGTGCCAGCAGTGTACTAGCGGGAGGAAGGGATACGCAGTATTTT. As protein: CASSVLAGGRDTQYF.

The chain carries TRBV5-1 and TRBJ2-4, with D perhaps TRBD2 (5 bases). The CDR3 sequence is 15 residues long. Germline CDR1 reads SGHRS; CDR2 reads YFSETQ. The ends were cut back, 3 bases at V and 3 bases at J, with 13 bases in the middle. CDR3 in DNA: TGCGCCAGCAGCTCAGGACTGTCGGGCAAAAACATTCAGTACTTC. This gives the protein CASSSGLSGKNIQYF.

The chain uses TRBV11-2 and TRBJ1-1; D not certain. The germline CDR1 and CDR2 sequences are SGHAT and FQNNGV. Trimming removed 0 bases from V and 1 base from J, with 9 bases in between. The length of the CDR3 is 15 residues. In DNA, the CDR3 is TGTGCCAGCAGCTTAGATCCACAGACGAACACTGAAGCTTTCTTT. It yields the protein CASSLDPQTNTEAFF. Complete variable domain (other parts from reference TRBV11-2 and TRBJ1-1): EAGVAQSPRYKIIEKRQSVAFWCNPISGHATLYWYQQILGQGPKLLIQFQNNGVVDDSQLPKDRFSAERLKGVDSTLKIQPAKLEDSAVYLCASSLDPQTNTEAFFGQGTRLTVV.